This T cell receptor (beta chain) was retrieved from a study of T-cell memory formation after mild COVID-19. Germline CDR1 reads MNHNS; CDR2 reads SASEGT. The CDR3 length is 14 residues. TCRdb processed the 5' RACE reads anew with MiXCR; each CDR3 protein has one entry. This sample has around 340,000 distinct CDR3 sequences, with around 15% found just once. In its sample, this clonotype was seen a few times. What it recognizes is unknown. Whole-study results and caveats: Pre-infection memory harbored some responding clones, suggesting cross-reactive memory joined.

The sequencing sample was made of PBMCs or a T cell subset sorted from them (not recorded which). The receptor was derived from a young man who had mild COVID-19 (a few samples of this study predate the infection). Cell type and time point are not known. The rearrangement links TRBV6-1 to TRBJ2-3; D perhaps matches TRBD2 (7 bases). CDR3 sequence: CATGKRGHTDTQYF. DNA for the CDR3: TGTGCTACAGGCAAGCGGGGACACACAGATACGCAGTATTTT.